These 2 T cell receptor beta chains were all obtained from the same sample, sequenced in a study of shared T cell receptors in the human thymus. Generated by immunoSEQ multiplex PCR, the TCRdb table keeps only in-frame clones and is missing some. The sample includes hundreds of thousands of clones, over 75% of them seen just once. This same sample was also part of a study on human thymus T cells.

Material for sequencing was thymocytes. The receptors here all came from a boy under two years old with a congenital heart defect.

The chain has TRBV19 and TRBJ2-7; 9 bases match TRBD2. This CDR3 is 15 amino acids long. CDR1 and CDR2 from the germline V gene are LNHDA and SQIVND (reference sequence). The trim removed 5 bases at V and 2 bases at J, leaving 7 bases unmatched. CDR3 region: CASSPGTSSTYEQYF. The CDR3 coding sequence is TGTGCCAGTAGTCCCGGGACTAGCAGTACCTACGAGCAGTACTTC.

V is TRBV30 and J is TRBJ1-1, with a possible D match to TRBD1 (6 bases). This CDR3 is 15 amino acids long. With 3 bases removed from V and 5 bases from J, the gap between germline ends came to 19 bases. Germline V lookup: CDR1 GTSNPN, CDR2 SVGIG (reference sequence). CDR3 sequence (DNA): TGTGCCTGGAGGGGGAACAGGGCCCCTGGGACTGAAGCTTTCTTT. It yields the protein CAWRGNRAPGTEAFF.